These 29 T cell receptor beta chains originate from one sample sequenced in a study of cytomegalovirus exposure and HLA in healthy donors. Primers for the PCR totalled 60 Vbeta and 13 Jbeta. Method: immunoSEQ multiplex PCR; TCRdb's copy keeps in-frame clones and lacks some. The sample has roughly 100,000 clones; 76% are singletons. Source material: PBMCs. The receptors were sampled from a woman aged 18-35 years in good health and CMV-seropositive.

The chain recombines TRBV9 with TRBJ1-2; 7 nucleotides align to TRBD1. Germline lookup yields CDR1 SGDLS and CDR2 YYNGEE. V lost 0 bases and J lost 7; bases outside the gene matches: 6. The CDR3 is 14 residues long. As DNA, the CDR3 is TGTGCCAGCAGCGTAGCTACTACAGGGGCTGGCTACACCTTC. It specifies CASSVATTGAGYTF.

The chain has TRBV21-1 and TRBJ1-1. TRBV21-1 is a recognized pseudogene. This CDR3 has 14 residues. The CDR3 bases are TGTGCCAGCAGCCCCGGACGGACTAACACTGAAGCTTTCTTT. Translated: CASSPGRTNTEAFF.

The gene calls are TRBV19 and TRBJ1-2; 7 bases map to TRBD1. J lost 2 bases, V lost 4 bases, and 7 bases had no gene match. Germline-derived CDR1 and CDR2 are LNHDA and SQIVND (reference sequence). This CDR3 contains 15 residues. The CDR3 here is CASSTRQGQNYGYTF. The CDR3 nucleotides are TGTGCCAGTAGTACCAGACAGGGTCAGAACTATGGCTACACCTTC.

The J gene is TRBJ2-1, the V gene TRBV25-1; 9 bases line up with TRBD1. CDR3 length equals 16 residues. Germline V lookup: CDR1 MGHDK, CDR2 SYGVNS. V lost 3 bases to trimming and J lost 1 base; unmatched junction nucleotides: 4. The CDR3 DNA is TGTGCCAGCAGTGATGGGGGACAGGGATCCTACAATGAGCAGTTCTTC. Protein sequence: CASSDGGQGSYNEQFF. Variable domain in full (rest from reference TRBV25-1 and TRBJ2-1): EADIYQTPRYLVIGTGKKITLECSQTMGHDKMYWYQQDPGMELHLIHYSYGVNSTEKGDLSSESTVSRIRTEHFPLTLESARPSHTSQYLCASSDGGQGSYNEQFFGPGTRLTVL.

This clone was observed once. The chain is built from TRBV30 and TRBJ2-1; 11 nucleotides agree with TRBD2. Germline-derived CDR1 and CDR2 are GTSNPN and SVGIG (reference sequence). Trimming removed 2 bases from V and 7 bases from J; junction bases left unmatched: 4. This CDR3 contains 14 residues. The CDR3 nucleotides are TGTGCCTGGAGTCCGACTAGCGGGAAAAATGAGCAGTTCTTC. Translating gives CAWSPTSGKNEQFF.

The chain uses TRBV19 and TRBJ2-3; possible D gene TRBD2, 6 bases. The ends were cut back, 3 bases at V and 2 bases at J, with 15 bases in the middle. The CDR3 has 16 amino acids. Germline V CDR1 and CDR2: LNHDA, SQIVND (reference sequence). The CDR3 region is CASSMFSGTFTDTQYF. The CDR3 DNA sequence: TGTGCCAGTAGTATGTTTAGCGGAACTTTCACAGATACGCAGTATTTT.

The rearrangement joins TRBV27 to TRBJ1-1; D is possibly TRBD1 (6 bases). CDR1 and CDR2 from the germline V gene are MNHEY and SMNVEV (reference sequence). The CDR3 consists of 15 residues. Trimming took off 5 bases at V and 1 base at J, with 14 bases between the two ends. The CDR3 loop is CASSPLGHPNTEAFF. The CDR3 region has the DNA TGTGCCAGCAGTCCCTTGGGACACCCGAACACTGAAGCTTTCTTT.

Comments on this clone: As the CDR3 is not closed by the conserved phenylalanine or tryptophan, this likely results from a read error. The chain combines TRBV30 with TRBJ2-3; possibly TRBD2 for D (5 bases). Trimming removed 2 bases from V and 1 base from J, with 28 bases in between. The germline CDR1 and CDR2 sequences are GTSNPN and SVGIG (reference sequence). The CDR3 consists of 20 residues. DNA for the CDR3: TGTGCCTGGAGTACTCCCCCTACCGTGGAGTCTAGCCAACGCACAGATACGCAGTATGTT. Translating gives CAWSTPPTVESSQRTDTQYV.

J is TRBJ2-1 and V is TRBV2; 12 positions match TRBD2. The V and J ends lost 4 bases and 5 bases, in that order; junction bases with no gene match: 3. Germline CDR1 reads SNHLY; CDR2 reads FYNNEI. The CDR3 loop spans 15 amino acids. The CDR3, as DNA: TGTGCCAGCAGTGTACTAGCGGGAGGTAACAATGAGCAGTTCTTC. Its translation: CASSVLAGGNNEQFF.

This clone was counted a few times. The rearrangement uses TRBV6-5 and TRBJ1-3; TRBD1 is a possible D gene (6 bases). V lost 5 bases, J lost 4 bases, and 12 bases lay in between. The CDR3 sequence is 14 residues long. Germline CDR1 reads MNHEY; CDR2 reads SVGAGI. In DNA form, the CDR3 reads TGTGCCAGCAGTCAAACAGGGTCCGGAAACACCATATATTTT. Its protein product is CASSQTGSGNTIYF.

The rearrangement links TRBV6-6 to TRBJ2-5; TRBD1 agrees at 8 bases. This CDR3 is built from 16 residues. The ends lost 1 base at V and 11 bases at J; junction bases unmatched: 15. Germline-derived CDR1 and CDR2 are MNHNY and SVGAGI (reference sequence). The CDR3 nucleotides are TGTGCCAGCAGTTACTTCCATCCGCAGGGGGCTGGAGAGCAGTACTTC. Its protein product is CASSYFHPQGAGEQYF.

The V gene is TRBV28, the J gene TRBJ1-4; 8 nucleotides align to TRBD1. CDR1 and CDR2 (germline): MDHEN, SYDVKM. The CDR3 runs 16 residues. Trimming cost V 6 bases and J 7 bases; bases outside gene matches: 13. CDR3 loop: CASRLGKTGVGEKLFF. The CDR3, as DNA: TGTGCCAGCAGGCTGGGGAAGACAGGGGTCGGTGAAAAACTGTTTTTT.

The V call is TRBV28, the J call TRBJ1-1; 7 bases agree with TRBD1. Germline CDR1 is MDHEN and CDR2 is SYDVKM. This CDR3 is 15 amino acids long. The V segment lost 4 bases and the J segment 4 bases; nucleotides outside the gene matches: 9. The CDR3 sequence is CASSSPSTGLTEAFF. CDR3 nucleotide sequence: TGTGCCAGCAGTTCCCCTTCGACAGGGCTCACTGAAGCTTTCTTT.

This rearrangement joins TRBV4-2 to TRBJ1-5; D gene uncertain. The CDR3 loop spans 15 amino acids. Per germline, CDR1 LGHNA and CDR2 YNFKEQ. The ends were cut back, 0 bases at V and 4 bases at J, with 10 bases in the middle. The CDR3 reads CASSQDRGANQPQHF. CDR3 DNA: TGTGCCAGCAGCCAAGATCGGGGTGCAAATCAGCCCCAGCATTTT.

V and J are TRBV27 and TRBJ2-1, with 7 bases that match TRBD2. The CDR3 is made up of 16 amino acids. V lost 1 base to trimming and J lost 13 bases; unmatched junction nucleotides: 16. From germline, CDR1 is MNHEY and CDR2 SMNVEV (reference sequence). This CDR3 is CASSLYHPQFAGEQFF. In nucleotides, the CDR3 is TGTGCCAGCAGTTTATATCACCCCCAATTTGCGGGAGAACAGTTCTTC.

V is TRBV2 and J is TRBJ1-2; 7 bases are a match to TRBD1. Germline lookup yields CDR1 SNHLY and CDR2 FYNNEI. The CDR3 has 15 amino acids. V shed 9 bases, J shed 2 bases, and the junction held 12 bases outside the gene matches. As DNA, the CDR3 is TGTGCCAGGCATAACCGGGACAGTGACAACTATGGCTACACCTTC. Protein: CARHNRDSDNYGYTF. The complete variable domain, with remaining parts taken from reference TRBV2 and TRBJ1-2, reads EPEVTQTPSHQVTQMGQEVILRCVPISNHLYFYWYRQILGQKVEFLVSFYNNEISEKSEIFDDQFSVERPDGSNFTLKIRSTKLEDSAMYFCARHNRDSDNYGYTFGSGTRLTVV.

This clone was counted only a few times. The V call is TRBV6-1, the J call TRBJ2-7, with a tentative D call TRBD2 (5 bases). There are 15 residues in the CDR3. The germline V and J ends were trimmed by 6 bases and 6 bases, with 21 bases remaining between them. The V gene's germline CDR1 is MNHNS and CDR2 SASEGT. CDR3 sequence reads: CASRTAGGRSGEQYF. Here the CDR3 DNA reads TGTGCCAGCAGGACCGCGGGTGGTCGGTCAGGCGAGCAGTACTTC.

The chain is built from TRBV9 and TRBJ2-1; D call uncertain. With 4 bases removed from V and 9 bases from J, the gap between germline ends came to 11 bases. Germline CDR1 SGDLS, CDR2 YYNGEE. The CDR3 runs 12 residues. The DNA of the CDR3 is TGTGCCAGCAGCAAGCTAGTCGGTGAGCAGTTCTTC. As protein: CASSKLVGEQFF.

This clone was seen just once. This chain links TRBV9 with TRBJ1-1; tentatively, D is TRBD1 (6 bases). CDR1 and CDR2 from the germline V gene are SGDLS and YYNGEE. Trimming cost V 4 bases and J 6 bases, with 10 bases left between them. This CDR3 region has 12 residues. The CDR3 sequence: CASSRGGPEAFF. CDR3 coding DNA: TGTGCCAGCAGCCGGGGGGGGCCTGAAGCTTTCTTT. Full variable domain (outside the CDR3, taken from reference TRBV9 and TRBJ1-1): DSGVTQTPKHLITATGQRVTLRCSPRSGDLSVYWYQQSLDQGLQFLIQYYNGEERAKGNILERFSAQQFPDLHSELNLSSLELGDSALYFCASSRGGPEAFFGQGTRLTVV.

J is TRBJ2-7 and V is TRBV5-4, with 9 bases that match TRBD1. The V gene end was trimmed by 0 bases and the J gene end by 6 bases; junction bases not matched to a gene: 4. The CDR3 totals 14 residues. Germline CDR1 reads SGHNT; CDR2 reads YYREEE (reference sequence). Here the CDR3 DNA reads TGTGCCAGCAGCTTGGTGGGGACAGGGTCCGAGCAGTACTTC. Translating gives CASSLVGTGSEQYF.

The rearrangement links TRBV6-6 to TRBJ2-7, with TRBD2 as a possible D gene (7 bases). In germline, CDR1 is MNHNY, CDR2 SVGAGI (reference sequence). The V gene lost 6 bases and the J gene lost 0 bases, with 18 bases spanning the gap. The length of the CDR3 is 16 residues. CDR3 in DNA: TGTGCCAGCAGCCAACGGGGGGCCCCTAGCTCCTACGAGCAGTACTTC. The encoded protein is CASSQRGAPSSYEQYF.

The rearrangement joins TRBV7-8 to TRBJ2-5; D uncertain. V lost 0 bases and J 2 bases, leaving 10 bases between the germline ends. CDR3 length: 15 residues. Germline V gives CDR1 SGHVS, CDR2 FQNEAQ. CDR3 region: CASSLARWNQETQYF. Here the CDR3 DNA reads TGTGCCAGCAGCTTAGCGCGGTGGAATCAAGAGACCCAGTACTTC.

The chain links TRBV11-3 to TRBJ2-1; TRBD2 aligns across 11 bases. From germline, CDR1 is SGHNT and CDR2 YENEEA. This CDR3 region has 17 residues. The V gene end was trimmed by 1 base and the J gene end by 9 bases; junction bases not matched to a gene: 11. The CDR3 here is CASSLGLAGGGLGEQFF. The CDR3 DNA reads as TGTGCCAGCAGCTTAGGCCTAGCGGGAGGTGGTTTGGGTGAGCAGTTCTTC.

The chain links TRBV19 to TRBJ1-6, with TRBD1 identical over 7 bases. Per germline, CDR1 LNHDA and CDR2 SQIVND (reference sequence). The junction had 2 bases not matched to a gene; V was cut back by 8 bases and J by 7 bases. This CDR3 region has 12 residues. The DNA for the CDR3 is TGTGCCAGTTCGACAGGGAATTCACCCCTCCACTTT. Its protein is CASSTGNSPLHF. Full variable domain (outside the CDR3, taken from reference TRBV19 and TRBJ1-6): DGGITQSPKYLFRKEGQNVTLSCEQNLNHDAMYWYRQDPGQGLRLIYYSQIVNDFQKGDIAEGYSVSREKKESFPLTVTSAQKNPTAFYLCASSTGNSPLHFGNGTRLTVT.

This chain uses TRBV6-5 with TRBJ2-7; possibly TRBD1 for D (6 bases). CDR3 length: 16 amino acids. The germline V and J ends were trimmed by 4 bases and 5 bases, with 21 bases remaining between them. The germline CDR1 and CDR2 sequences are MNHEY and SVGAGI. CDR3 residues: CASSSDSPGLRNEQYF. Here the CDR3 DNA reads TGTGCCAGCAGTTCGGACAGCCCGGGTTTGAGGAACGAGCAGTACTTC.

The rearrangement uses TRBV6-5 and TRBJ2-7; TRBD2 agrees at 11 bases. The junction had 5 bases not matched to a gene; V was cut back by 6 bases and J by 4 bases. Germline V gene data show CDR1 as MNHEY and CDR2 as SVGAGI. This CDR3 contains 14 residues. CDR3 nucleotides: TGTGCCAGCAGCCCACTAGCGGGAGAGTACGAGCAGTACTTC. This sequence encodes CASSPLAGEYEQYF.

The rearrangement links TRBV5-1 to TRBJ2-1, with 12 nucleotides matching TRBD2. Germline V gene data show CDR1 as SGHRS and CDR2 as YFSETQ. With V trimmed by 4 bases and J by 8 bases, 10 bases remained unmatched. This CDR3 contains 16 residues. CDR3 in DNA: TGCGCCAGCAGCCGGAGACTAGCGGGAGAAGGTCATGAGCAGTTCTTC. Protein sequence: CASSRRLAGEGHEQFF. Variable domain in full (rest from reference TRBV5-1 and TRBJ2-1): KAGVTQTPRYLIKTRGQQVTLSCSPISGHRSVSWYQQTPGQGLQFLFEYFSETQRNKGNFPGRFSGRQFSNSRSEMNVSTLELGDSALYLCASSRRLAGEGHEQFFGPGTRLTVL.

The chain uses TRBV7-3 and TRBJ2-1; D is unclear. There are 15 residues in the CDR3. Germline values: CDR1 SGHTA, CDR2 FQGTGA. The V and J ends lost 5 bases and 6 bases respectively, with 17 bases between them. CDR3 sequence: CASSPSPTFGNEQFF. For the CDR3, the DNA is TGTGCCAGCAGCCCGAGCCCTACGTTCGGCAATGAGCAGTTCTTC.

The CDR3 spells CSASHYEQYF. The CDR3 region has the DNA TGCAGTGCTAGTCACTACGAGCAGTACTTC. V and J are TRBV20-1 and TRBJ2-7; unclear D gene. This CDR3 spans 10 amino acids. V was cut by 3 bases and J by 3 bases, with 3 bases left in between. Germline CDR1 reads DFQATT; CDR2 reads SNEGSKA (reference sequence).